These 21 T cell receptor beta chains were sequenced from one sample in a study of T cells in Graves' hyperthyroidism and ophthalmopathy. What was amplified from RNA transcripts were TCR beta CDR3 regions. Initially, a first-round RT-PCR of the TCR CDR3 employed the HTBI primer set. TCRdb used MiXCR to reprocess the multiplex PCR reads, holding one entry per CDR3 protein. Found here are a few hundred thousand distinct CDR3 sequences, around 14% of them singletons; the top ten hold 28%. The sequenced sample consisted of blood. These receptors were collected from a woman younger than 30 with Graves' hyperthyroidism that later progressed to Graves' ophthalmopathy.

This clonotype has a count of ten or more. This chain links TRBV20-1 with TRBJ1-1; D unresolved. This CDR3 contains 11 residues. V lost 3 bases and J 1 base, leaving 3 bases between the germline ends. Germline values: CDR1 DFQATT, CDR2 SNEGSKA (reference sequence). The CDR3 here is CSARANTEAFF. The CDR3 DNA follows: TGCAGTGCTAGGGCGAACACTGAAGCTTTCTTT.

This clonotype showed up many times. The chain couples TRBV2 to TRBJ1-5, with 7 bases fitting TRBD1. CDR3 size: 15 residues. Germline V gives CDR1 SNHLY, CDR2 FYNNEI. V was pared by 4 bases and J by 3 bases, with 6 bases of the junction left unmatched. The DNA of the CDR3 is TGTGCCAGCAGTGCGGACAGGACCATCAATCAGCCCCAGCATTTT. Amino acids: CASSADRTINQPQHF.

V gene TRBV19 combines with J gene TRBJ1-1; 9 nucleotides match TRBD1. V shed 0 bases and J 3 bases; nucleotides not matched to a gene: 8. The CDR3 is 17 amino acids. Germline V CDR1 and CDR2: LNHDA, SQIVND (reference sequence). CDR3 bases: TGTGCCAGTAGTATAGAGGGACAGGGAAGCGTGCACACTGAAGCTTTCTTT. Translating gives CASSIEGQGSVHTEAFF.

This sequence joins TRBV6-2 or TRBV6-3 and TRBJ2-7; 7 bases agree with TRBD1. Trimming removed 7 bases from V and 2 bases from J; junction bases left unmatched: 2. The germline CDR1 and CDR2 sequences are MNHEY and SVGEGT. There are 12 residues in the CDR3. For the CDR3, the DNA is TGTGCCAGCAAGGACAGGCCCTACGAGCAGTACTTC. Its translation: CASKDRPYEQYF.

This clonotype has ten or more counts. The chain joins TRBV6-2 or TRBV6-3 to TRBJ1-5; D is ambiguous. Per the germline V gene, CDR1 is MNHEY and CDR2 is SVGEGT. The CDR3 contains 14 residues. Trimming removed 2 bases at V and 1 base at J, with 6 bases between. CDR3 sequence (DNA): TGTGCCAGCAGTTACCCCAAGAGCAATCAGCCCCAGCATTTT. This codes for CASSYPKSNQPQHF.

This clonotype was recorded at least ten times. The CDR3 DNA reads TGTGCCAGCAGCCTCGGGCTCGATGGAACCGGGGAGCTGTTTTTT. Protein sequence: CASSLGLDGTGELFF. V gene TRBV6-1 combines with J gene TRBJ2-2, with D unresolved. Per germline, CDR1 MNHNS and CDR2 SASEGT. Trimming removed 6 bases at V and 5 bases at J, with 16 bases between. CDR3 length equals 15 residues.

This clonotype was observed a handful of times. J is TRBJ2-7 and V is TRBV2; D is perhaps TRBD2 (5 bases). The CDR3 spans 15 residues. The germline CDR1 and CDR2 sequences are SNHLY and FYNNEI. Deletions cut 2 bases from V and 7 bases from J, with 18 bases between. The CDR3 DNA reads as TGTGCCAGCAGTGAATGGTCAGGAAAAGAGGGTGAGCAGTACTTC. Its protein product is CASSEWSGKEGEQYF. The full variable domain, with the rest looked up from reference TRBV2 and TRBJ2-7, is EPEVTQTPSHQVTQMGQEVILRCVPISNHLYFYWYRQILGQKVEFLVSFYNNEISEKSEIFDDQFSVERPDGSNFTLKIRSTKLEDSAMYFCASSEWSGKEGEQYFGPGTRLTVT.

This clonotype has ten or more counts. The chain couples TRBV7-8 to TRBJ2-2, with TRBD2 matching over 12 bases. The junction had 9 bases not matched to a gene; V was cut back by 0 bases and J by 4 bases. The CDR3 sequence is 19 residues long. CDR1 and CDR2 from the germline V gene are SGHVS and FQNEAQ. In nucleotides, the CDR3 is TGTGCCAGCAGCTTAGCATACCTAGCGGGAGGGCCAGGCACCGGGGAGCTGTTTTTT. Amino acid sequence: CASSLAYLAGGPGTGELFF. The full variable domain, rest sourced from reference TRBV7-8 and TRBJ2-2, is GAGVSQSPRYKVAKRGQDVALRCDPISGHVSLFWYQQALGQGPEFLTYFQNEAQLDKSGLPSDRFFAERPEGSVSTLKIQRTQQEDSAVYLCASSLAYLAGGPGTGELFFGEGSRLTVL.

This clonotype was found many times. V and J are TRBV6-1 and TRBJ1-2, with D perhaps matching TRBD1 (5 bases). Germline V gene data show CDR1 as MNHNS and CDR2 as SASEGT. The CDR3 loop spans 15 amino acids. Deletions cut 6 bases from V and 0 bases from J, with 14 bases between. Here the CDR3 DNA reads TGTGCCAGCAGAGGGGCCCCTCCTCCTAACTATGGCTACACCTTC. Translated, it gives CASRGAPPPNYGYTF.

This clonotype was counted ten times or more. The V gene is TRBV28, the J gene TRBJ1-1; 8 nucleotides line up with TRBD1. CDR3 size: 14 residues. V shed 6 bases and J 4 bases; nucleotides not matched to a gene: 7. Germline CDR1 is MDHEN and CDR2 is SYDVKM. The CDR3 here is CASSLQGGATEAFF. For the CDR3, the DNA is TGTGCCAGCAGCTTACAGGGGGGGGCCACTGAAGCTTTCTTT.

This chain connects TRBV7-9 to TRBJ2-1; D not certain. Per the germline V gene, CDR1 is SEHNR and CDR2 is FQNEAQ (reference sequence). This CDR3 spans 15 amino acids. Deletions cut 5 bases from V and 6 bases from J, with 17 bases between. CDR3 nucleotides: TGTGCCAGCAGCCTTTGGATTACGACGGGCAATGAGCAGTTCTTC. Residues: CASSLWITTGNEQFF.

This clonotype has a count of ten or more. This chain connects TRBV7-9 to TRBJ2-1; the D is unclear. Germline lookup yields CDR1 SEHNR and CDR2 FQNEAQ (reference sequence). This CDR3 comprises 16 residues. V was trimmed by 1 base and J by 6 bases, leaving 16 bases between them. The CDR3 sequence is CASSLVDAKAPNEQFF. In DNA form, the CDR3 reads TGTGCCAGCAGCTTAGTCGACGCGAAAGCCCCCAATGAGCAGTTCTTC.

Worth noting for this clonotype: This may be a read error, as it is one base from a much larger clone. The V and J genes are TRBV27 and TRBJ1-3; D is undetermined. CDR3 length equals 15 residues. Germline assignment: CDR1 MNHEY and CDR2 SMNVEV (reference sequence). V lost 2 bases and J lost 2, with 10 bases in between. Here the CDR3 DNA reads TGTGCCAGCAGTTTAACTGGGGATCCTGGAAACACCATATATTTT. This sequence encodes CASSLTGDPGNTIYF.

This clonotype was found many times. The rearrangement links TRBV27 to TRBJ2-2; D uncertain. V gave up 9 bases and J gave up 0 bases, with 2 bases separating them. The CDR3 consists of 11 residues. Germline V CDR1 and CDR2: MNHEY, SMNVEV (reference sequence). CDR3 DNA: TGTGCCAGTGCGAACACCGGGGAGCTGTTTTTT. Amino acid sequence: CASANTGELFF.

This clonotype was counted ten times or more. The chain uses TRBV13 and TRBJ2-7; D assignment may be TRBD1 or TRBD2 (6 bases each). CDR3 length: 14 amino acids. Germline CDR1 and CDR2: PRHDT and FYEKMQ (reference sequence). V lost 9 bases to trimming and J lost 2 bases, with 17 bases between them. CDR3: CARQTKGGTYEQYF. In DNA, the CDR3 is TGTGCCAGGCAAACGAAGGGGGGCACCTACGAGCAGTACTTC.

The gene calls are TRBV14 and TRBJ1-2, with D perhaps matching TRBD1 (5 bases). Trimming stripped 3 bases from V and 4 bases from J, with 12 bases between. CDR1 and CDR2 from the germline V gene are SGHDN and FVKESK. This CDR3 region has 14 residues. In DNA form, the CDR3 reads TGTGCCAGCAGCCAGACCGGGACGGTCTATGGCTACACCTTC. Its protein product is CASSQTGTVYGYTF.

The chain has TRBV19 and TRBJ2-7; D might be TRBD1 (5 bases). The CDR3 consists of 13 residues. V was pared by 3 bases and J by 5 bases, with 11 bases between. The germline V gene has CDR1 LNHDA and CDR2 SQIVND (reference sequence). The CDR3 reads CASSMGLYDEQYF. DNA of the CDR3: TGTGCCAGTAGTATGGGGCTTTATGACGAGCAGTACTTC.

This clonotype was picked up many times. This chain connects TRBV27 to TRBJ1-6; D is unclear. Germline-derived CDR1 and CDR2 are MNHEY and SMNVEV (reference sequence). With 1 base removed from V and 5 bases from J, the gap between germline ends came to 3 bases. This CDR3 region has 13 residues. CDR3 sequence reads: CASSLLDNSPLHF. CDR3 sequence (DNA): TGTGCCAGCAGTTTATTAGATAATTCACCCCTCCACTTT.

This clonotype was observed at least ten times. CDR3 sequence: CASSLGTDIQYF. CDR3 DNA: TGTGCCAGCAGCTTAGGCACAGACATTCAGTACTTC. J is TRBJ2-4 and V is TRBV11-2; D unclear. The V end was cut by 1 base, the J end by 8 bases, with 6 bases between. CDR1 and CDR2 (germline): SGHAT, FQNNGV. CDR3 size: 12 residues.

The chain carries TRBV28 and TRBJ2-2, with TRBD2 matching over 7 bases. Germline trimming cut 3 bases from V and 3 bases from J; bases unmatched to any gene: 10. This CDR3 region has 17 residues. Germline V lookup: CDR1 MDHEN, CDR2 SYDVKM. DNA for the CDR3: TGTGCCAGCAGTTTTAGTGCGTGGGAGGGGTACACCGGGGAGCTGTTTTTT. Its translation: CASSFSAWEGYTGELFF.

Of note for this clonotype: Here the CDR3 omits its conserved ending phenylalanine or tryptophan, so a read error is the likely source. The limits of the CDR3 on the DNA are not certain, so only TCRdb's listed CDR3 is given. CDR3 loop: CANSTQSAYGHTS. The rearrangement uses TRBV28 and TRBJ1-2. Germline CDR1 reads MDHEN; CDR2 reads SYDVKM. The CDR3 totals 13 residues, both ends included.